A single sample gave rise to the 10 T cell receptor beta chains below, sequenced in a study of blood T cell repertoires in COVID-19. Sequencing was performed with immunoSEQ multiplex PCR; in TCRdb, only in-frame clones are kept and a portion is missing. The sample lists around 50,000 clones; approximately 80% were seen once. Sequenced sample: peripheral blood. The receptors originated from a man aged 80 or over with COVID-19, enrolled during active disease.

J is TRBJ2-2 and V is TRBV10-3, with 11 bases lining up with TRBD1. This CDR3 spans 17 amino acids. V was pared by 0 bases and J by 2 bases, with 2 bases of the junction left unmatched. Germline V CDR1 and CDR2: ENHRY, SYGVKD. The CDR3 protein is CAISESDRGRNTGELFF. DNA of the CDR3: TGTGCCATCAGTGAGTCGGACAGGGGGCGAAACACCGGGGAGCTGTTTTTT.

This clone was picked up a small number of times. The rearrangement uses TRBV7-2 and TRBJ1-2, with D perhaps matching TRBD1 (5 bases). The CDR3 covers 14 residues. Germline loops: CDR1 SGHTA, CDR2 FQGNSA. V shed 6 bases and J shed 2 bases, with 13 bases lying between them. The CDR3 bases are TGTGCCAGCAGTCGGGGGGGAGGGAACTATGGCTACACCTTC. This gives the protein CASSRGGGNYGYTF.

The chain uses TRBV20-1 and TRBJ1-1; 12 nucleotides line up with TRBD1. Germline V lookup: CDR1 DFQATT, CDR2 SNEGSKA (reference sequence). The V gene end was trimmed by 3 bases and the J gene end by 9 bases; junction bases not matched to a gene: 5. CDR3 length: 13 residues. This CDR3 reads CSASGWDRGQAFF. The CDR3 DNA follows: TGCAGTGCTAGTGGCTGGGACAGGGGGCAAGCTTTCTTT.

There are a few counts of this clone. The rearrangement uses TRBV10-3 and TRBJ2-7; 8 nucleotides align to TRBD2. Germline CDR1 and CDR2: ENHRY and SYGVKD. Unmatched junction bases numbered 13, after V lost 0 bases and J lost 6 bases. This CDR3 contains 17 residues. The CDR3 coding sequence is TGTGCCATCAGTGAGTCATTAGGGGGAGGACTAGCTTCCGAGCAGTACTTC. Protein: CAISESLGGGLASEQYF.

The chain couples TRBV7-9 to TRBJ1-3, with TRBD1 matching over 7 bases. The germline CDR1 and CDR2 sequences are SEHNR and FQNEAQ (reference sequence). Trimming at V came to 6 bases and at J to 4 bases, leaving 9 bases not matched to a gene. CDR3 size: 15 residues. CDR3 sequence (DNA): TGTGCCAGCAGGCGCCCCGGGACAGCAGGAAACACCATATATTTT. It codes for CASRRPGTAGNTIYF.

This clone was detected only once. V is TRBV3-1 (or the pseudogene TRBV3-2) and J is TRBJ1-2; D unclear. The CDR3 runs to 13 residues. Germline V CDR1 and CDR2: LGHDT, YNNKEL (reference sequence). The V and J ends lost 4 bases and 8 bases respectively, with 14 bases between them. The CDR3 sequence is CASSPGSLGGYTF. The CDR3 DNA is TGTGCCAGCAGCCCCGGGAGCCTGGGCGGCTACACCTTC.

The V call is TRBV4-3, the J call TRBJ1-2; 9 bases agree with TRBD1. V was pared by 2 bases and J by 7 bases, with 5 bases of the junction left unmatched. Germline CDR1 is LGHNA and CDR2 is YSLEER. CDR3 length: 14 amino acids. CDR3 sequence (DNA): TGCGCCAGCAGCCAAACACAGGGGGCCGGTGGCTACACCTTC. It translates to CASSQTQGAGGYTF.

CDR3 sequence: CASSQDLGSGQGNYGYTF. In nucleotides, the CDR3 is TGCGCCAGCAGCCAAGATCTTGGTTCGGGACAGGGGAACTATGGCTACACCTTC. The J gene is TRBJ1-2, the V gene TRBV4-3; TRBD1 agrees at 10 bases. Germline-derived CDR1 and CDR2 are LGHNA and YSLEER. The CDR3 is 18 amino acids. Trimming at V came to 0 bases and at J to 2 bases, leaving 9 bases not matched to a gene.

V is TRBV19 and J is TRBJ2-3, with 10 bases fitting TRBD2. Germline loops: CDR1 LNHDA, CDR2 SQIVND (reference sequence). This CDR3 region has 16 residues. V lost 3 bases to trimming and J lost 2 bases; unmatched junction nucleotides: 5. In DNA form, the CDR3 reads TGTGCCAGTAGTATCGGACTAGCGGCCTTCACAGATACGCAGTATTTT. Translation gives CASSIGLAAFTDTQYF.

The gene calls are TRBV6-5 and TRBJ2-1; D might be TRBD2 (5 bases). The CDR3 is 13 residues long. CDR1 and CDR2 (germline): MNHEY, SVGAGI. V was pared by 7 bases and J by 7 bases, with 14 bases between. The chain's CDR3 is CASTRGRENEQFF. The CDR3 DNA reads as TGTGCCAGCACTCGAGGGAGAGAGAATGAGCAGTTCTTC.